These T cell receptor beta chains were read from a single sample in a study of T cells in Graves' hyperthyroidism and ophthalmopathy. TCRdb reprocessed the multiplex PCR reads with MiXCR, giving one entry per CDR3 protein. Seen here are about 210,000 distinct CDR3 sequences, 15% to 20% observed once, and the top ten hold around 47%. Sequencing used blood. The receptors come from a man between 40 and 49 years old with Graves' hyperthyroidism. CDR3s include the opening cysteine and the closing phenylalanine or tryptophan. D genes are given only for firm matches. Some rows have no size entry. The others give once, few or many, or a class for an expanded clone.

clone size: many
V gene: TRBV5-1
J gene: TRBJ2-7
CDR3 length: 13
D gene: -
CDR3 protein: CASSLTGIYEQYF
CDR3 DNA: TGCGCCAGCAGCTTGACAGGTATCTACGAGCAGTACTTC

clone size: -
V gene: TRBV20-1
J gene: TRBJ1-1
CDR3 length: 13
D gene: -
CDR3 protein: CSARDDVNTEAFF
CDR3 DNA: TGCAGTGCTAGAGACGATGTGAACACTGAAGCTTTCTTT

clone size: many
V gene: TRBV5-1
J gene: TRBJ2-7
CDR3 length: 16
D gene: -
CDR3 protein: CASSLNGPPGRDEQYF
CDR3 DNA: TGCGCCAGCAGCTTGAACGGACCGCCGGGTAGAGACGAGCAGTACTTC

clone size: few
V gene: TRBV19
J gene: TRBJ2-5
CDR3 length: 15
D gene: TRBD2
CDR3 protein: CASSATSVGAETQYF
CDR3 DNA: TGTGCCAGTAGTGCGACTAGCGTGGGGGCGGAGACCCAGTACTTC

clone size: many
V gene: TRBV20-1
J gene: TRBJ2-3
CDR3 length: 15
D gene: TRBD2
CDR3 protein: CSARVRAGAADTQYF
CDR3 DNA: TGCAGTGCTAGAGTCCGAGCGGGGGCCGCAGATACGCAGTATTTT

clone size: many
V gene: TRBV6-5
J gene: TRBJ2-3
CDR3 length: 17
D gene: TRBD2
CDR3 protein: CASSYSGLAGRVDTQYF
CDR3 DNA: TGTGCCAGCAGTTACTCGGGACTAGCGGGGCGGGTAGATACGCAGTATTTT

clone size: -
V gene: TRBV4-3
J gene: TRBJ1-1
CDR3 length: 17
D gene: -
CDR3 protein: CASSQREFLGGNTEAFF
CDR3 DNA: TGCGCCAGCAGCCAACGGGAGTTTTTGGGGGGTAACACTGAAGCTTTCTTT

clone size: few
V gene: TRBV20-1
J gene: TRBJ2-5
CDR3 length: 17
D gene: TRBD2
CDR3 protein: CSAGGGLAGARQETQYF
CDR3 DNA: TGCAGTGCGGGCGGGGGACTAGCGGGGGCCCGCCAAGAGACCCAGTACTTC

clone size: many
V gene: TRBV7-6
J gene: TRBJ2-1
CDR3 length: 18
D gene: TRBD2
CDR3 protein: CASSLVASGGSSYNEQFF
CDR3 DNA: TGTGCCAGCAGCTTAGTGGCTAGCGGGGGGAGCTCCTACAATGAGCAGTTCTTC

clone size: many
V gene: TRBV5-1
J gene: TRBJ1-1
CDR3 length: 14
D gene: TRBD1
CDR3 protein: CASSLQDRADEAFF
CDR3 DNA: TGCGCCAGCAGCTTACAAGACAGGGCGGATGAAGCTTTCTTT

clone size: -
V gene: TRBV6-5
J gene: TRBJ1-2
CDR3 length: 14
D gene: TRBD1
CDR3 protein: CASSTNRGLEGYTF
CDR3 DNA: TGTGCCAGCAGTACTAACAGGGGGTTGGAAGGCTACACCTTC

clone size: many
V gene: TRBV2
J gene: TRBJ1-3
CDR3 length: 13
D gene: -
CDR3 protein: CASSAYQQNTIYF
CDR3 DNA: TGTGCCAGCAGTGCCTACCAGCAAAACACCATATATTTT

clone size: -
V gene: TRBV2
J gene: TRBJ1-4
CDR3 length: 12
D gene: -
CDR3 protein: CASSGREEKLFF
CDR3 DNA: TGTGCCAGCAGCGGCAGGGAGGAAAAACTGTTTTTT

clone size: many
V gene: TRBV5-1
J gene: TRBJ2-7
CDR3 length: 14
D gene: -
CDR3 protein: CASSLDSSSYEQYF
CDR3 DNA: TGCGCCAGCAGCCTCGACAGCAGCTCCTACGAGCAGTACTTC

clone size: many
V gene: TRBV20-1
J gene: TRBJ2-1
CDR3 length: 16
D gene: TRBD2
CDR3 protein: CSARPGTSGGRDEQFF
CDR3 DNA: TGCAGTGCTAGACCCGGGACTAGCGGGGGTAGAGATGAGCAGTTCTTC

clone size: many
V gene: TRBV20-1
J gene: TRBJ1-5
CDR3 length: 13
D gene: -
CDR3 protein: CSAKRTVEEPQHF
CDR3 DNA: TGCAGTGCTAAACGGACGGTGGAGGAGCCCCAGCATTTT

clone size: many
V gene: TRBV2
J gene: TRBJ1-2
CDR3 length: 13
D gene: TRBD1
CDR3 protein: CASSVGDRGRLSF
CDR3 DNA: TGTGCCAGCAGTGTAGGGGACAGGGGGCGTTTGTCCTTC

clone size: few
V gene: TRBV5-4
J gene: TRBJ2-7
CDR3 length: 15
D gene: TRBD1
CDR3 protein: CASSLPGQGDYEQYF
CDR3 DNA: TGTGCCAGCAGCTTGCCAGGACAGGGAGATTACGAGCAGTACTTC

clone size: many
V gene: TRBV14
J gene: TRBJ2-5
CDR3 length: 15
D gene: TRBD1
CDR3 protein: CASSQDRGKGETQYF
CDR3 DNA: TGTGCCAGCAGCCAAGACAGGGGGAAGGGAGAGACCCAGTACTTC

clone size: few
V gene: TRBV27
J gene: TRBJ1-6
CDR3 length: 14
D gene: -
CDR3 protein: CASSLLATPTPLHF
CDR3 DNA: TGTGCCAGCAGTTTATTAGCGACACCTACCCCCCTCCACTTT

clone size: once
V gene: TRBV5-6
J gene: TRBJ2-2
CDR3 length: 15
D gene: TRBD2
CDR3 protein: CASSRGDLDTGELFF
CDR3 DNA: TGTGCCAGCAGCCGGGGGGACCTGGACACCGGGGAGCTGTTTTTT

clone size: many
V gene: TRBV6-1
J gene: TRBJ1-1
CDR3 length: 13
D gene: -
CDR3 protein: CASRQGKDTEAFF
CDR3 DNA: TGTGCCAGCAGGCAGGGGAAGGACACTGAAGCTTTCTTT

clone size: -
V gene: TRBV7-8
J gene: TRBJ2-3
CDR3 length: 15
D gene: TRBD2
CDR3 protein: CASSTTPSGVYTQYF
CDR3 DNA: TGTGCCAGCAGCACGACGCCTAGCGGGGTATATACGCAGTATTTT

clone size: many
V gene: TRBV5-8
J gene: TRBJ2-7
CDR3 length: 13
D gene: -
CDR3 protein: CASSFLRTYEQYF
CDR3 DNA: TGTGCCAGCAGCTTTTTAAGGACCTACGAGCAGTACTTC

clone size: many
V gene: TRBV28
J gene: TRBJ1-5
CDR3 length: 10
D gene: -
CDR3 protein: CASSTQSQHF
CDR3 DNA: TGTGCCAGCAGTACCCAGTCCCAGCATTTT

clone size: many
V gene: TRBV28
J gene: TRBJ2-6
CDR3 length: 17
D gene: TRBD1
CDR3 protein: CASSPIQGLGGANVLTF
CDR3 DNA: TGTGCCAGCAGTCCGATACAGGGGCTGGGAGGGGCCAACGTCCTGACTTTC

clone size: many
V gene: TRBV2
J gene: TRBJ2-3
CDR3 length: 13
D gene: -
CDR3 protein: CAGSGSGTDTQYF
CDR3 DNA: TGTGCCGGATCAGGGAGCGGGACAGATACGCAGTATTTT

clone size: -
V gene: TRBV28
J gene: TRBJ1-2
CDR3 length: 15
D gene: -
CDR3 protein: CASSPLGAPNYGYTF
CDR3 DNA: TGTGCCAGCAGTCCCCTCGGGGCCCCTAACTATGGCTACACCTTC

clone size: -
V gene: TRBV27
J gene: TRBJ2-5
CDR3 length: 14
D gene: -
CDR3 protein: CASRDGLRVETQYF
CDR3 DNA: TGTGCCAGCCGGGACGGGCTCCGAGTTGAGACCCAGTACTTC

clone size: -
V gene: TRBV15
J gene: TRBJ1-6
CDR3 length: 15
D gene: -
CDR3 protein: CATSRGNSVNSPLHF
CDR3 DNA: TGTGCCACCAGCAGAGGAAACAGCGTTAATTCACCCCTCCACTTT

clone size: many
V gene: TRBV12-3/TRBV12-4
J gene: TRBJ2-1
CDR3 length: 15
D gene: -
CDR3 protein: CASSLRGVAYNEQFF
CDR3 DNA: TGTGCCAGCAGTTTACGTGGGGTTGCCTACAATGAGCAGTTCTTC

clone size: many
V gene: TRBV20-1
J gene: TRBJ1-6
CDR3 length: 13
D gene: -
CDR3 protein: CSASGGINSPLHF
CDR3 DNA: TGCAGTGCCAGTGGAGGGATCAATTCACCCCTCCACTTT

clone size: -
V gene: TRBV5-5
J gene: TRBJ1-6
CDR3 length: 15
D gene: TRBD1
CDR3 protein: CASSPGTGVGSPLHF
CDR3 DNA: TGTGCCAGCAGCCCCGGGACAGGGGTCGGTTCACCCCTCCACTTT

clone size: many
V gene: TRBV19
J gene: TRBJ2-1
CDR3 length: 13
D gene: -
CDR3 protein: CASRWRGDNEQFF
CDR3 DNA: TGTGCCAGTAGGTGGAGGGGCGACAATGAGCAGTTCTTC

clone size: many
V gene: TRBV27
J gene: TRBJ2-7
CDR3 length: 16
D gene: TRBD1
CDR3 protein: CASSLSVTGVAYEQYF
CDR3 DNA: TGTGCCAGCAGTTTATCGGTGACAGGGGTCGCCTACGAGCAGTACTTC

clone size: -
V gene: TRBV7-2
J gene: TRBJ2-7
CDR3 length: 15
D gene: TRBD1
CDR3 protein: CASSSHEPGGYEQYF
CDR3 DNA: TGTGCCAGCAGCTCACACGAGCCAGGGGGCTACGAGCAGTACTTC

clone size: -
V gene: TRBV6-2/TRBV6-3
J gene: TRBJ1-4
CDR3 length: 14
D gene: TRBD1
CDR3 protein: CASRPTGDNEKLFF
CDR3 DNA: TGTGCCAGCAGACCGACAGGGGATAATGAAAAACTGTTTTTT

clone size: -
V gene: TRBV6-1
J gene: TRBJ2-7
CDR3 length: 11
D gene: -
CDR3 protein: CASVGRYEQYF
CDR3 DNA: TGTGCCAGCGTAGGGAGGTACGAGCAGTACTTC

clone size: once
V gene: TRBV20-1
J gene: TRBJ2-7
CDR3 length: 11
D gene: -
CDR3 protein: CSALWAHEQYF
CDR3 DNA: TGCAGTGCTCTTTGGGCCCACGAGCAGTACTTC

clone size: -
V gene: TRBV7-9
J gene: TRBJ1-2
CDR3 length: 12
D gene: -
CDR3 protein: CASSSNNYGYTF
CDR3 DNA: TGTGCCAGCAGCTCTAATAACTATGGCTACACCTTC

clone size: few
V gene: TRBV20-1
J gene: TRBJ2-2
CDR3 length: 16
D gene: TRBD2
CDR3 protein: CSATMTSGLNTGELFF
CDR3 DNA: TGCAGTGCCACCATGACTAGCGGGCTGAACACCGGGGAGCTGTTTTTT

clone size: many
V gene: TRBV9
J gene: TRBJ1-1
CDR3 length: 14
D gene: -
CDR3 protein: CASSVGAMNTEAFF
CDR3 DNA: TGTGCCAGCAGCGTGGGGGCCATGAACACTGAAGCTTTCTTT

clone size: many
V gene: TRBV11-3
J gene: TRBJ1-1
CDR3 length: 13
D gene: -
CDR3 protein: CASSQMGVTEAFF
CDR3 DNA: TGTGCCAGCAGCCAAATGGGGGTCACTGAAGCTTTCTTT

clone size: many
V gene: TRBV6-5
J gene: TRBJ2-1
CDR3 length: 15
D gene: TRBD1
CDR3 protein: CASSYQGGPYNEQFF
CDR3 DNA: TGTGCCAGCAGTTACCAAGGGGGCCCTTACAATGAGCAGTTCTTC

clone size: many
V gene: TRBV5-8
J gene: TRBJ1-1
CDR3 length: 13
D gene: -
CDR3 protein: CASSHGGGTEAFF
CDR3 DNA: TGTGCCAGCAGTCATGGGGGAGGTACTGAAGCTTTCTTT

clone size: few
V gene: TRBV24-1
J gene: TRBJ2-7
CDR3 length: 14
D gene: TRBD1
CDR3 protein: CATSDMTGSYEQYF
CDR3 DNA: TGTGCCACCAGTGACATGACAGGGAGCTACGAGCAGTACTTC

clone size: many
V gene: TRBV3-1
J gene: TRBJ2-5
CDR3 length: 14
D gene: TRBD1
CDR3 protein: CASSLQGELGTQYF
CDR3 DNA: TGTGCCAGCAGCCTACAGGGGGAGCTTGGGACCCAGTACTTC

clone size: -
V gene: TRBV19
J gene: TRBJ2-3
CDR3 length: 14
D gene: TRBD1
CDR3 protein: CASGQGFSTDTQYF
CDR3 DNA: TGTGCCAGTGGACAGGGTTTTAGTACAGATACGCAGTATTTT

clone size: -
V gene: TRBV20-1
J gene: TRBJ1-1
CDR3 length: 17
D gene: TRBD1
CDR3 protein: CSARGGGQGFVGPEAFF
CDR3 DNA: TGCAGTGCTAGGGGAGGGGGACAGGGGTTTGTGGGCCCTGAAGCTTTCTTT

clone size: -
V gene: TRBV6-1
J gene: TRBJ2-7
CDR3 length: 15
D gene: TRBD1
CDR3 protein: CASRHRDRDPREQYF
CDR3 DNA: TGTGCCAGCAGGCACCGGGACAGGGACCCCAGAGAGCAGTACTTC

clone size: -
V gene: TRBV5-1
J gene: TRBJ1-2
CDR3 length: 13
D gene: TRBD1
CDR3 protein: CASSETGHYGYTF
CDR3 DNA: TGCGCCAGCAGCGAGACAGGGCACTATGGCTACACCTTC

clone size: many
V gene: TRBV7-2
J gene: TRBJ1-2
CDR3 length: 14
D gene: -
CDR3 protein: CASSLGGLRASYTF
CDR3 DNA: TGTGCCAGCAGCTTAGGTGGTTTAAGGGCGAGCTACACCTTC

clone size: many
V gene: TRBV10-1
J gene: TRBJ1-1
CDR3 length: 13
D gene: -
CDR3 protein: CASSAVGQGASFF
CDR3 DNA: -

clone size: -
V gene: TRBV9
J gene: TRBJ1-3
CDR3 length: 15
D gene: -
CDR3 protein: CASSARRYSGNTIYF
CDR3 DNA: TGTGCCAGCAGCGCTAGAAGGTACTCTGGAAACACCATATATTTT

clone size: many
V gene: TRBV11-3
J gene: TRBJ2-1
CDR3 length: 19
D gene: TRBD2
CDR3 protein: CASSLGSSGGDGPYNEQFF
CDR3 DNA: TGTGCCAGCAGCTTAGGCTCTAGCGGGGGGGATGGGCCCTACAATGAGCAGTTCTTC